The next 10 T cell receptor beta chains were all read from a single sample in a study of OX40 agonist ivuxolimab in advanced cancers. Sequencing used immunoSEQ multiplex PCR; TCRdb keeps in-frame clones, though not all of them. The table records about 80,000 clones, approximately 92% of them present only once. Sequenced material: CD4+ or CD8+ T cells sorted from blood, taken in a trial of the OX40 agonist ivuxolimab. The receptors originated from an adult with an advanced solid tumor such as melanoma, head and neck, liver or kidney cancer.

This clone was detected once. The rearrangement joins TRBV29-1 to TRBJ1-2; no clear D gene. The length of the CDR3 is 13 residues. Germline V lookup: CDR1 SQVTM, CDR2 ANQGSEA. Trimming left V 4 bases short and J 0 bases short, with 9 bases between. CDR3 residues: CSVGAGTNYGYTF. CDR3 bases: TGCAGCGTTGGGGCCGGAACTAACTATGGCTACACCTTC.

The chain combines TRBV5-1 with TRBJ2-5; 10 bases match TRBD1. Germline V CDR1 and CDR2: SGHRS, YFSETQ. Germline trimming cut 2 bases from V and 14 bases from J; bases unmatched to any gene: 12. The CDR3 has 14 residues. The CDR3 loop reads CASSFDRGHGEQYF. CDR3 in DNA: TGCGCCAGCAGCTTCGACAGGGGGCATGGTGAGCAATACTTC.

The V gene is TRBV10-3, the J gene TRBJ1-2; TRBD1 aligns across 8 bases. The CDR3 is made up of 15 amino acids. Per the germline V gene, CDR1 is ENHRY and CDR2 is SYGVKD. V lost 3 bases, J lost 2 bases, and 5 bases stayed unmatched. CDR3 residues: CAISDVRGLNYGYTF. The CDR3 coding sequence is TGTGCCATCAGTGATGTCAGGGGGCTGAACTATGGCTACACCTTC.

The chain recombines TRBV6-5 with TRBJ2-3; the D gene is possibly TRBD2 (6 bases). V was trimmed by 7 bases and J by 5 bases, leaving 16 bases between them. The CDR3 totals 14 residues. CDR1 is MNHEY, CDR2 SVGAGI, per germline. CDR3 nucleotide sequence: TGTGCCAGCACAGTCGCCGGGGGTCAAGATACGCAGTATTTT. It codes for CASTVAGGQDTQYF.

This clone was recorded only once. The chain uses TRBV9 and TRBJ1-6; no definite D call. This CDR3 comprises 14 residues. Trimming pared 2 bases from V and 13 bases from J, leaving 16 bases between. The germline CDR1 and CDR2 sequences are SGDLS and YYNGEE. The CDR3 DNA follows: TGTGCCAGCAGCGTTGAGGACCGAGGGAGGCCCCTCCACTTT. This gives the protein CASSVEDRGRPLHF.

A word on this clone: Other DNA sequences in this specimen translate into the identical CDR3. This chain links TRBV7-2 with TRBJ1-5, with D unclear. The CDR3 contains 12 residues. The germline CDR1 and CDR2 sequences are SGHTA and FQGNSA. The V gene lost 1 base and the J gene lost 5 bases, with 3 bases spanning the gap. The CDR3, as DNA: TGTGCCAGCAGCTTAGATTATCAGCCCCAGCATTTT. Protein: CASSLDYQPQHF. Complete variable domain (other parts from reference TRBV7-2 and TRBJ1-5): GAGVSQSPSNKVTEKGKDVELRCDPISGHTALYWYRQSLGQGLEFLIYFQGNSAPDKSGLPSDRFSAERTGGSVSTLTIQRTQQEDSAVYLCASSLDYQPQHFGDGTRLSIL.

The chain has TRBV5-7 and TRBJ2-7; D is ambiguous. TRBV5-7 is reported as an ORF; its role is uncertain. Trimming took 4 bases from V and 3 from J, leaving 5 bases between them. This CDR3 region has 11 residues. The CDR3 sequence is CASSHGYEQYF. The CDR3 region has the DNA TGTGCCAGCAGCCACGGCTACGAGCAGTACTTC.

The chain joins TRBV4-3 to TRBJ2-5; perhaps TRBD2 as D (6 bases). V was pared by 0 bases and J by 0 bases, with 17 bases between. CDR3 length: 18 residues. Germline values: CDR1 LGHNA, CDR2 YSLEER. CDR3 sequence: CASSQEVRSSVDQETQYF. CDR3 in DNA: TGCGCCAGCAGCCAAGAAGTAAGGTCTAGCGTAGACCAAGAGACCCAGTACTTC.

The chain has TRBV4-3 and TRBJ2-7; the D is unclear. Germline V gene lookup returns CDR1 LGHNA and CDR2 YSLEER. This CDR3 spans 16 amino acids. V was clipped by 0 bases and J by 2 bases, with 14 bases between them. The CDR3 DNA sequence: TGCGCCAGCAGCCAAGATGTCCTCGGAGCTCCCTACGAGCAGTACTTC. This encodes CASSQDVLGAPYEQYF.

The V and J genes are TRBV6-5 and TRBJ2-7, with D perhaps matching TRBD1 or TRBD2 (6 bases each). The CDR3 has 15 residues. CDR1 and CDR2 from the germline V gene are MNHEY and SVGAGI. Trimming left V 0 bases short and J 2 bases short, with 11 bases between. CDR3 sequence: CASSYSGGGTYEQYF. DNA of the CDR3: TGTGCCAGCAGTTACTCGGGGGGCGGGACCTACGAGCAGTACTTC.